This T cell receptor beta chain was obtained from a study of human T cells and chemical hapten exposure. Study results and limitations: Controls had significantly fewer large CDR3 similarity clusters than were formed by expanded TCRs.

Time point indicated: pre-sensitization, week 0. Treatment indicated: therapeutic diphenylcyclopropenone sensitization with weekly scalp DPC. Blood draws came first, before each patch test. Unfractionated whole blood yielded total RNA. The CDR3 loop spans 15 amino acids. With 5 bases clipped from V and 7 bases from J, the junction kept 6 bases outside the gene matches. Authors' processing steps: Counts of TCRs in each sample centred on a median of around 96,000 and extended from around 25,000 to 690,000. MiXCR, run by TCRdb on the RACE reads, gives a single entry per CDR3 protein. For this entry, the V and J calls and clone size follow TCRdb and not the study's own pipeline. Among approximately 400,000 distinct CDR3 sequences, 5.1% were seen once, and the ten largest hold approximately 2.8%. For this clonotype: As yet, its antigen is unknown.

The sequences come from whole blood, collected in connection with sensitization to the hapten diphenylcyclopropenone (DPC). This chain links TRBV12-3 or TRBV12-4 with TRBJ1-6; 9 bases are shared with TRBD1. The clonotype comes from a woman aged 45-65 years with alopecia areata. Some clones in this sample may be carry-over from other donors' samples. The CDR3 coding sequence is TGTGCCAGCAGTCTCGGGACAGGGACAAATTCACCCCTCCACTTT. As protein: CASSLGTGTNSPLHF.